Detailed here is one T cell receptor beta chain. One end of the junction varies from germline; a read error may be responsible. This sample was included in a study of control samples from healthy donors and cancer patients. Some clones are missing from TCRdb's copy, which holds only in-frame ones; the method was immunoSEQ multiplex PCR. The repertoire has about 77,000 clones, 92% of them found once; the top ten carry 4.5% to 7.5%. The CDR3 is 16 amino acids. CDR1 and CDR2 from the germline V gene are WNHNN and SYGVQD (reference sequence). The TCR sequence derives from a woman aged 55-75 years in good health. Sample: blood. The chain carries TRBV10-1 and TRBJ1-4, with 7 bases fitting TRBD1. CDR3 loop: CASRDILTGLNEKLFF. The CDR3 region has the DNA TGCGCCAGCCGTGACATATTGACAGGGCTCAATGAAAAACTGTTTTTT.